This TCR beta chain derives from a study of blood T cell repertoires in COVID-19. Study in general: Whether acute or convalescent, the COVID-19 samples came from the United States, Italy and Spain. PBMCs, B-cell-depleted T cells, or T cells were the source of the cDNA or gDNA that made up the material.

This CDR3 spans 14 amino acids. In germline, CDR1 is LGHDT, CDR2 YNNKEL (reference sequence). V gave up 2 bases and J gave up 8 bases, with 12 bases separating them. In the authors' workflow: Amplification from reference gene primers served as the basis for estimated nucleated cell counts. The method was immunoSEQ multiplex PCR; TCRdb's version includes in-frame clones alone and lacks a portion of them. V and J calls plus clone size are reproduced from that table; the DNA served to infer D and trimming. The sample holds fewer than 85,000 clones, 88% seen once. The sample comprised peripheral blood. The source of this sequence is a human donor in a cohort sampled during active COVID-19. The V gene is TRBV3-1 (or the pseudogene TRBV3-2), the J gene TRBJ1-4; tentatively, D is TRBD1 (5 bases). The CDR3 DNA follows: TGTGCCAGCAGCCAAAGAGGGGAGGGGGAAAAACTGTTTTTT. Translating gives CASSQRGEGEKLFF.